This T cell receptor (beta chain) was identified during a study of blood T cell repertoires in COVID-19. Study summary: Both acute and convalescent COVID-19 samples were obtained from the United States, Italy and Spain. The cDNA or gDNA used as material had been derived from T cells, B-cell-depleted T cells, or PBMCs.

V lost 3 bases and J lost 9, with 22 bases in between. The germline V gene has CDR1 DFQATT and CDR2 SNEGSKA (reference sequence). The CDR3 runs to 15 residues. In the original workflow: Amplification of reference gene primers was used by the study to estimate nucleated cell counts. Measured with immunoSEQ multiplex PCR; TCRdb has only the in-frame clones, and not every one. The DNA was the basis for D and trimming; V, J and clone size are from that table. The top ten hold less than 2% of the sample, which has roughly 140,000 clones, over 75% seen once. Sequencing was performed on peripheral blood. This TCR came from a man aged 65 to 79 with acute or convalescent COVID-19. This rearrangement joins TRBV20-1 to TRBJ2-3, with D perhaps TRBD1 (5 bases). The CDR3 sequence is CSASTGAQAKDTQYF. As DNA, the CDR3 is TGCAGTGCTAGTACTGGGGCGCAGGCCAAGGACACGCAGTATTTT.